This T cell receptor (beta chain) was observed in a study of Graves' ophthalmopathy and Graves' hyperthyroidism. Study overall: A follow-up of 18 months without ophthalmopathy meant that hyperthyroidism was stable.

Germline-derived CDR1 and CDR2 are LNHDA and SQIVND (reference sequence). V lost 3 bases to trimming and J lost 0 bases; unmatched junction nucleotides: 5. There are 15 residues in the CDR3. Comment on this clonotype: The antigen is unknown. A read error is possible here, since a much larger clone lies one base away. The CDR3 ends on some other residue instead of the conserved phenylalanine or tryptophan, so this is likely a read error.

The hyperthyroidism patients had a new diagnosis of under 2 months' duration and were aged 18 to 65. Findings of the study overall: Discrimination between ophthalmopathy and stable hyperthyroidism by a 13-signature model showed 87.88% sensitivity and about 81% specificity. The majority of expanded thyroid clonotypes above 0.001 frequency also occurred in blood.

Researchers took RNA transcripts and amplified TCR beta CDR3 regions from them. RT-PCR in the first round used HTBI primers; a second-round multiplex PCR followed. Each CDR3 protein is one row after TCRdb ran MiXCR on the multiplex PCR reads. The sample has about 1.1 million distinct CDR3 sequences, about 36% seen once. The chain uses TRBV19 and TRBJ2-7; 7 bases are shared with TRBD1. The receptor was derived from an adult man with Graves' hyperthyroidism. The source material was peripheral blood or thyroid tissue (not recorded which). The DNA for the CDR3 is TGTGCCAGTAGTATGGGCCGGGACAGCTCCTACGAGCAGTACCTC. Encoded protein: CASSMGRDSSYEQYL.